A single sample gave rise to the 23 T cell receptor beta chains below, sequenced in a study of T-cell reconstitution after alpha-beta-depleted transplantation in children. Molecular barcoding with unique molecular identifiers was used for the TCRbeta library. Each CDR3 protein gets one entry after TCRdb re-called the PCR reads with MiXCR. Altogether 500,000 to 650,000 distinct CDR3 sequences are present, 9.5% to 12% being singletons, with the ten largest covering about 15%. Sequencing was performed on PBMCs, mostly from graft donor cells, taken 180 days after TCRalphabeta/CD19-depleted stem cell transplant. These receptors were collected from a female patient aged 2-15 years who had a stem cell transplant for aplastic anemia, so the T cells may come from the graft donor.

CDR3 coding DNA: TGTGCCAGCAGCTTAGAACCCAGTCAGCCCCAGCATTTT. This translates into CASSLEPSQPQHF. This rearrangement joins TRBV7-9 to TRBJ1-5; no definite D call. This CDR3 contains 13 residues. Germline values: CDR1 SEHNR, CDR2 FQNEAQ (reference sequence). Trimming removed 1 base from V and 6 bases from J, with 7 bases in between. Looking up the rest from reference TRBV7-9 and TRBJ1-5 gives the full variable domain: DTGVSQNPRHKITKRGQNVTFRCDPISEHNRLYWYRQTLGQGPEFLTYFQNEAQLEKSRLLSDRFSAERPKGSFSTLEIQRTEQGDSAMYLCASSLEPSQPQHFGDGTRLSIL.

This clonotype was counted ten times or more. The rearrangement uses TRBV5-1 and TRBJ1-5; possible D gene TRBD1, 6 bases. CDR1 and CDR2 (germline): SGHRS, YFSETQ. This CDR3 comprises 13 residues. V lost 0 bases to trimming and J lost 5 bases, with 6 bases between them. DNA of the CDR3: TGCGCCAGCAGCTTGGACAGGGATCAGCCCCAGCATTTT. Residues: CASSLDRDQPQHF.

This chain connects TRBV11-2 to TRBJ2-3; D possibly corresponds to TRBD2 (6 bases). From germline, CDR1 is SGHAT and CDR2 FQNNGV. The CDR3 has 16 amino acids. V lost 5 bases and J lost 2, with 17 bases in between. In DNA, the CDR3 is TGTGCCAGCAGCCGAGGATGGGGCGGGAACACAGATACGCAGTATTTT. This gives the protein CASSRGWGGNTDTQYF.

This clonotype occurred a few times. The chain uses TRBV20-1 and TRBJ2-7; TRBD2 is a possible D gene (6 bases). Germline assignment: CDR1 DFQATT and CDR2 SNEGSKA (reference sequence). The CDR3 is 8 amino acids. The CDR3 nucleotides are TGCAGTGCTGGACCGGGGGTGGTC. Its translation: CSAGPGVV.

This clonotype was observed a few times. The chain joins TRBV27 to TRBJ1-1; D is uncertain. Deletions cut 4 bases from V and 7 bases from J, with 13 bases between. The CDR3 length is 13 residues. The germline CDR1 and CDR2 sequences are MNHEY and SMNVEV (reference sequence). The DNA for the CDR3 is TGTGCCAGCAGTTCCCCAGACGGACGTGAAGCTTTCTTT. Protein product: CASSSPDGREAFF.

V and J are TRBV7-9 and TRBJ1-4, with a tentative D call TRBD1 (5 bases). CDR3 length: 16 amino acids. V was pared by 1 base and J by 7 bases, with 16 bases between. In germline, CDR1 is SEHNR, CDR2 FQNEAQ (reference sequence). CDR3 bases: TGTGCCAGCAGCTTAGTGGCATGGGGCGCGACTGAAAAACTGTTTTTT. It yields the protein CASSLVAWGATEKLFF. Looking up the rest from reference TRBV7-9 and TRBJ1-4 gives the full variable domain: DTGVSQNPRHKITKRGQNVTFRCDPISEHNRLYWYRQTLGQGPEFLTYFQNEAQLEKSRLLSDRFSAERPKGSFSTLEIQRTEQGDSAMYLCASSLVAWGATEKLFFGSGTQLSVL.

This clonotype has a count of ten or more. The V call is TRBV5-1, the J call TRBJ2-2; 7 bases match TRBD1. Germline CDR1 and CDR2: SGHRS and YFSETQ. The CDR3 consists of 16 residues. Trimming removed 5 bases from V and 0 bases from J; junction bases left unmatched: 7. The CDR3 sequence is CASRRAGTANTGELFF. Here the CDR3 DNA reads TGCGCCAGCAGACGTGCCGGGACAGCGAACACCGGGGAGCTGTTTTTT.

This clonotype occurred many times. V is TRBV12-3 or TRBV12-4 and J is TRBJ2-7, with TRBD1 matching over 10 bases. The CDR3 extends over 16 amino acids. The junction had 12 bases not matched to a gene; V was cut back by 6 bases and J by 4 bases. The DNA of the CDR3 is TGTGCCAGCAGCCTAGAGGGGACAGGGGCGGCTTACGAGCAGTACTTC. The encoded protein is CASSLEGTGAAYEQYF.

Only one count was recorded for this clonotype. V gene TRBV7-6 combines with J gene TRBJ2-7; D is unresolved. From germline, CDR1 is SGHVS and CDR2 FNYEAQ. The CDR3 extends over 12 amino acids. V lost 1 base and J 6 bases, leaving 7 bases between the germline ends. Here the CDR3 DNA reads TGTGCCAGCAGCTTAGAGCGCAGCGAGCAGTACTTC. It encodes CASSLERSEQYF.

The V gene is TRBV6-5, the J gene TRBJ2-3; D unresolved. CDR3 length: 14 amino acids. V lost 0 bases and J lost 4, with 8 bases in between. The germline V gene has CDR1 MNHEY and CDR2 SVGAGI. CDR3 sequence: CASSYSIGADTQYF. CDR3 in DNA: TGTGCCAGCAGTTACTCGATTGGGGCAGATACGCAGTATTTT.

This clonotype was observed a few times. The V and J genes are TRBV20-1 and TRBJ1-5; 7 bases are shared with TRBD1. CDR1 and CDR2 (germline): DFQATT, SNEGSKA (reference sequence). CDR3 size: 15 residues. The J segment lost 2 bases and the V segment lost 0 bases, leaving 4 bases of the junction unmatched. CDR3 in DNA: TGCAGTGCTAGAGAGGGAACAGGGGGCAATCAGCCCCAGCATTTT. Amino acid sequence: CSAREGTGGNQPQHF.

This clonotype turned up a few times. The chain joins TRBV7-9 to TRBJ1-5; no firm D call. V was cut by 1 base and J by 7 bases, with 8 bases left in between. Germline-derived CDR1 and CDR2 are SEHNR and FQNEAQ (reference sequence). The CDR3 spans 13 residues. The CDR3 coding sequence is TGTGCCAGCAGCTTAGAGCTGGGCCAGCCCCAGCATTTT. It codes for CASSLELGQPQHF.

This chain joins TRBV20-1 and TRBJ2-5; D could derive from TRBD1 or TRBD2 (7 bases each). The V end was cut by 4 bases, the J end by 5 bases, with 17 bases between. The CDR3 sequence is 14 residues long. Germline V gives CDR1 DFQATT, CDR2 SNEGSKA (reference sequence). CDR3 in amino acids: CSAIVGGGFETQYF. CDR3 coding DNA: TGCAGTGCTATAGTGGGAGGGGGCTTCGAGACCCAGTACTTC.

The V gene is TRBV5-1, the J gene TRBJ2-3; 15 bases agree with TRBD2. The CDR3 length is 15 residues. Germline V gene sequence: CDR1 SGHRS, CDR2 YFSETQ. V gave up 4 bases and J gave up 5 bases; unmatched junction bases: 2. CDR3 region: CASSPGLAGGDTQYF. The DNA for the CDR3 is TGCGCCAGCAGCCCGGGACTAGCGGGAGGAGATACGCAGTATTTT.

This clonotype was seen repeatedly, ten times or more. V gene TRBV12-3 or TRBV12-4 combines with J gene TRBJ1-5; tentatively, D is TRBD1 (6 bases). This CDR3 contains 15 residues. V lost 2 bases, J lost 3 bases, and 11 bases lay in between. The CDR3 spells CASSLRGPINQPQHF. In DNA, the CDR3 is TGTGCCAGCAGTTTACGGGGGCCGATCAATCAGCCCCAGCATTTT.

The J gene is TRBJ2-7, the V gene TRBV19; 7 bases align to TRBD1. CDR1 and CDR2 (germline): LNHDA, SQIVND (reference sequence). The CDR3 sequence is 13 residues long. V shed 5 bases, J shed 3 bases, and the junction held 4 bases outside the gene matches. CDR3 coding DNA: TGTGCCAGTAGTTCTCGACAGGGCTACGAGCAGTACTTC. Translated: CASSSRQGYEQYF. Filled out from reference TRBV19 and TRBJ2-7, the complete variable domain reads DGGITQSPKYLFRKEGQNVTLSCEQNLNHDAMYWYRQDPGQGLRLIYYSQIVNDFQKGDIAEGYSVSREKKESFPLTVTSAQKNPTAFYLCASSSRQGYEQYFGPGTRLTVT.

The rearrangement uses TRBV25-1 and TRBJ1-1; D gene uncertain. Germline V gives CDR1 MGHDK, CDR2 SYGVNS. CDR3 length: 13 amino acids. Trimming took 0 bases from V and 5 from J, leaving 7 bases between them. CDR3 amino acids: CASSEYARTEAFF. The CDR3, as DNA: TGTGCCAGCAGTGAATATGCGCGGACTGAAGCTTTCTTT.

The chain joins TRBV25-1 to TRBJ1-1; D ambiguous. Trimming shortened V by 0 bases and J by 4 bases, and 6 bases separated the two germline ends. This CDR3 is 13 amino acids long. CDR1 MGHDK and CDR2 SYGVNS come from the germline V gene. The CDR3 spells CASSEYGSTEAFF. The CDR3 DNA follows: TGTGCCAGCAGTGAATACGGAAGCACTGAAGCTTTCTTT.

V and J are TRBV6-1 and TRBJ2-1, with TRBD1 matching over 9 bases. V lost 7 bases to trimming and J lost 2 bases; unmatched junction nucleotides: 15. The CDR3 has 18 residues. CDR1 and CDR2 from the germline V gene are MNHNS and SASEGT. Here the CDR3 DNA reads TGTGCCAGCACCTCATTATTCCGGGACAGGGTCCCCTACAATGAGCAGTTCTTC. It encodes CASTSLFRDRVPYNEQFF.

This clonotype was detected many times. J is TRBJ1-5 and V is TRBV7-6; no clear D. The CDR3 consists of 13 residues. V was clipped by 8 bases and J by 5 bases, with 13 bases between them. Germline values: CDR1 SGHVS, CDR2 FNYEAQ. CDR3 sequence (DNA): TGTGCCAGCGCCCGTTCGCTTTATCAGCCCCAGCATTTT. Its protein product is CASARSLYQPQHF.

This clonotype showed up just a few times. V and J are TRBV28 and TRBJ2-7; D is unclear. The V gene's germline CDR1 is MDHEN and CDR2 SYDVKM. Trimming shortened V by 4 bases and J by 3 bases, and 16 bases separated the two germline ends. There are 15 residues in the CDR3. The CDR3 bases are TGTGCCAGCAGTTCCCTGGCGCGATCGGGCTACGAGCAGTACTTC. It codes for CASSSLARSGYEQYF.

The CDR3 DNA reads TGTGCCAGCAGCCAGGCTATAGGGTTGCATCAGCCCCAGCATTTT. The encoded protein is CASSQAIGLHQPQHF. V is TRBV11-2 and J is TRBJ1-5; D not certain. Trimming left V 5 bases short and J 5 bases short, with 16 bases between. Germline V gene lookup returns CDR1 SGHAT and CDR2 FQNNGV. The CDR3 spans 15 residues. Full variable domain (missing parts from reference TRBV11-2 and TRBJ1-5): EAGVAQSPRYKIIEKRQSVAFWCNPISGHATLYWYQQILGQGPKLLIQFQNNGVVDDSQLPKDRFSAERLKGVDSTLKIQPAKLEDSAVYLCASSQAIGLHQPQHFGDGTRLSIL.

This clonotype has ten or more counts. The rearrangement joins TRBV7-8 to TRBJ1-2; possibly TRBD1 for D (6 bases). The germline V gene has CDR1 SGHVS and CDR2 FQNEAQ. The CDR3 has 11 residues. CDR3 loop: CAVVTGYGYTF. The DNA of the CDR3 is TGTGCGGTGGTGACAGGCTATGGCTACACCTTC.